Below are 11 T cell receptor beta chains sequenced from a single sample in a study of human T cells and chemical hapten exposure. This sample's time point: patch test 3, about 24 weeks after DPC sensitization. The treatment: therapeutic diphenylcyclopropenone sensitization with weekly scalp DPC. TCRdb passed the RACE reads through MiXCR, listing each CDR3 protein once. Of just over 95,000 distinct CDR3 sequences listed, roughly a quarter are singletons. This sample comprised whole blood, obtained in connection with sensitization to the hapten diphenylcyclopropenone (DPC). These receptors came from a man aged 40-50 years with alopecia areata. Some clones in this sample may be carry-over from other donors' samples.

The rearrangement uses TRBV20-1 and TRBJ2-5; 12 bases map to TRBD1. From germline, CDR1 is DFQATT and CDR2 SNEGSKA (reference sequence). The CDR3 is made up of 18 amino acids. The CDR3 here is CSTDKAGQGATKQETQYF. In nucleotides, the CDR3 is TGCAGCACTGACAAGGCGGGACAGGGGGCGACGAAACAAGAGACCCAGTACTTC.

This sequence joins TRBV24-1 and TRBJ1-2; D gene ambiguous. CDR1 is KGHDR and CDR2 is SFDVKD in the germline V gene. The CDR3 has 13 residues. The V gene lost 4 bases and the J gene lost 1 base, with 6 bases spanning the gap. The CDR3 region has the DNA TGTGCCACCAGTGAACAGAATAACTATGGCTACACCTTC. Amino acids: CATSEQNNYGYTF.

The chain carries TRBV5-1 and TRBJ2-7; D is perhaps TRBD1 or TRBD2 (5 bases each). This CDR3 region has 13 residues. The germline V gene has CDR1 SGHRS and CDR2 YFSETQ. The V end lost 4 bases, the J end lost 13 bases, and 21 bases lay between the germline ends. Here the CDR3 DNA reads TGCGCCAGCAGCAGGGACCCCGGGAACCCTAAATACTTC. Translated, it gives CASSRDPGNPKYF.

This clonotype was seen only a few times. The junction differs from germline at one of its ends, possibly a read error. The chain joins TRBV5-1 to TRBJ1-1, with a tentative D call TRBD1 (5 bases). CDR1 and CDR2 from the germline V gene are SGHRS and YFSETQ. The CDR3 is 14 residues long. CDR3 amino acids: CASRLGQPNSEAFF. CDR3 sequence (DNA): TGCGCCAGCAGATTGGGGCAACCGAACTCTGAAGCTTTCTTT.

The table lists this clonotype with a few counts. The CDR3 DNA reads as TGTGCCAGCAGTGAGGTTGGACTCACAATCTCCTACGAGCAGTACTTC. It specifies CASSEVGLTISYEQYF. The chain uses TRBV6-1 and TRBJ2-7; TRBD2 might be the D (5 bases). The V and J ends lost 3 bases and 0 bases respectively, with 15 bases between them. CDR1 MNHNS and CDR2 SASEGT come from the germline V gene. The length of the CDR3 is 16 residues.

The chain combines TRBV6-6 with TRBJ2-2, with 8 bases aligning to TRBD1. CDR3 length: 16 amino acids. Looked up from germline, CDR1 is MNHNY and CDR2 is SVGAGI (reference sequence). After removal of 6 bases from V and 1 base from J, the junction contained 7 bases not matched to a gene. Here the CDR3 reads CASSPRGQGNTGELFF. Here the CDR3 DNA reads TGTGCCAGCAGCCCCAGGGGGCAGGGGAACACCGGGGAGCTGTTTTTT.

J is TRBJ2-1 and V is TRBV18, with D hard to call. Trimming cost V 2 bases and J 0 bases, with 8 bases left between them. In germline, CDR1 is KGHSH, CDR2 LQKENI. The CDR3 extends over 15 amino acids. Written as DNA, the CDR3 is TGTGCCAGCTCACCATCGCCAAGCTCCTACAATGAGCAGTTCTTC. Its protein product is CASSPSPSSYNEQFF.

This clonotype was seen more than once but under ten times. V and J are TRBV20-1 and TRBJ1-1, with D tentatively TRBD1 (6 bases). This CDR3 is 12 amino acids long. The germline V gene encodes CDR1 DFQATT and CDR2 SNEGSKA (reference sequence). Trimming shortened V by 2 bases and J by 4 bases, and 8 bases separated the two germline ends. In DNA form, the CDR3 reads TGCAGTGCTAGACAGGGGAGCACTGAAGCTTTCTTT. It yields the protein CSARQGSTEAFF.

This chain joins TRBV12-3 or TRBV12-4 and TRBJ2-1, with 11 bases fitting TRBD2. Losses at the gene ends were 3 bases for V and 9 bases for J; bases not matched to a gene: 4. The CDR3 covers 14 residues. The CDR3 DNA reads TGTGCCAGCAGTTTTAGCGGGAGGGGCCTTGAGCAGTTCTTC. Translating gives CASSFSGRGLEQFF.

The chain combines TRBV30 with TRBJ1-3, with D possibly TRBD1 on 6 matching bases. In germline, CDR1 is GTSNPN, CDR2 SVGIG (reference sequence). CDR3 size: 14 residues. The germline V and J ends were trimmed by 0 bases and 15 bases, with 21 bases remaining between them. DNA of the CDR3: TGTGCCTGGAGTGTACACGGGACGGCCTCAGGGGCATATTTT. Protein: CAWSVHGTASGAYF.

With respect to this clonotype: The junction departs from the called germline gene at one end, perhaps through a read error. V usage is TRBV6-1 and J usage is TRBJ2-1, with 12 bases aligning to TRBD2. The CDR3 spans 18 residues. The V gene's germline CDR1 is MNHNS and CDR2 SASEGT. The CDR3 DNA reads as TGTGCCAGCAGGGAAGACAGGGGGCTAGCGGGAGGGCCAAATGAGCAGTTCTTC. Translated: CASREDRGLAGGPNEQFF.